Listed below are T cell receptor beta chains from one sample, sequenced in a study of CD8 T cells in ankylosing spondylitis. TCRdb itself ran the 5' RACE reads through MiXCR, one entry per CDR3 protein. The sample shows about 140,000 distinct CDR3 sequences, 30% to 40% of them seen only once. Sequencing was performed on synovial fluid, either unsorted or a sorted T cell fraction (not recorded which). The receptors here all came from a male donor with ankylosing spondylitis. Both conserved end residues are part of each CDR3. A D gene is named only where the DNA matches it firmly. Some rows have no size entry. The others give once, few or many, or a class for an expanded clone.

size,D,V,J,DNA,CDR3
NA,TRBD1,TRBV9,TRBJ2-7,TGTGCCAGCAGCGTAGGGACAGGGAGTATATACGAGCAGTACTTC,CASSVGTGSIYEQYF
few,NA,TRBV20-1,TRBJ2-1,TGCAGTGCTAGCCCGAGGGGTGAGCAGTTCTTC,CSASPRGEQFF
medium-sized,NA,TRBV10-3,TRBJ2-5,TGTGCCATCAGTGACGGGGTGTCAGAGACCCAGTACTTC,CAISDGVSETQYF
few,NA,TRBV2,TRBJ1-1,TGTGCCAGCTCCGAAACCGGGACGTTGGGTGAAGCTTTCTTT,CASSETGTLGEAFF
NA,NA,TRBV2,TRBJ2-1,TGTGCCAGCAAACACAGGGACTACAATGAGCAGTTCTTC,CASKHRDYNEQFF
many,TRBD2,TRBV29-1,TRBJ2-7,TGCAGCGCTCGACTAGCGGGAACATACGAGCAGTACTTC,CSARLAGTYEQYF
NA,TRBD1,TRBV6-6,TRBJ2-7,TGTGCCAGCAGTTCGCCAGGGGGCTACGAGCAGTACTTC,CASSSPGGYEQYF
NA,NA,TRBV7-8,TRBJ1-6,TGTGCCAGCAGCACTACAGGGTCTTATCTCGCCATTTCACCCCTCCACTTT,CASSTTGSYLAISPLHF
NA,TRBD1,TRBV5-1,TRBJ2-7,TGCGCCAGCAGCCCGCGCGGGACAGGGTACGAGCAGTACTTC,CASSPRGTGYEQYF
NA,NA,TRBV6-5,TRBJ2-2,TGTGCCAGCAGGAGAGACGGGAACACCGGGGAGCTGTTTTTT,CASRRDGNTGELFF
NA,NA,TRBV3-1,TRBJ1-1,TGTGCCAGCAGTCCCGGATACACGGCCGCTTTCTTT,CASSPGYTAAFF
few,TRBD1,TRBV10-3,TRBJ1-1,TGTGCCATCAGACCCACAGGGGGTCACACTGAAGCTTTCTTT,CAIRPTGGHTEAFF
few,NA,TRBV28,TRBJ2-7,TGTGCCAGCAGTTTGTTAGGGATAGGGGGCTACGAGCAGTACTTC,CASSLLGIGGYEQYF
many,NA,TRBV7-2,TRBJ1-5,TGTGCCAGCAGCTCCCTTGGGCAGGGTGGGCAGCCCCAGCATTTT,CASSSLGQGGQPQHF
NA,NA,TRBV12-3/TRBV12-4,TRBJ1-1,TGTGCCAGCAGTCCCTGGTCGTCTGGGACTGAAGCTTTCTTT,CASSPWSSGTEAFF
NA,TRBD1,TRBV4-1,TRBJ2-6,TGCGCCAGCAGCCCAGGACAGGGGCCCCTCTCTGGGGCCAACGTCCTGACTTTC,CASSPGQGPLSGANVLTF
NA,TRBD2,TRBV12-3/TRBV12-4,TRBJ2-5,TGTGCCTGCAGCCCTGGGACTAGCGGGAGCGGGGGTTTAGAGACCCAGTACTTC,CACSPGTSGSGGLETQYF
many,NA,TRBV20-1,TRBJ1-5,TGCAGTGCTAGAAAGGGCAATCAGCCCCAGCATTTT,CSARKGNQPQHF
NA,NA,TRBV6-1,TRBJ1-1,TGTGCCAGCAGTGGATGGGGTCGACGAAGGACTGAAGCTTTCTTT,CASSGWGRRRTEAFF
NA,TRBD1,TRBV10-2,TRBJ2-1,TGCGCCAGCCACGGACAGGGGATCGGTGAGCAGTTCTTC,CASHGQGIGEQFF
few,NA,TRBV7-2,TRBJ2-7,TGTGCCAGCAGCTTAGATGCCTTCACCTACGAGCAGTACTTC,CASSLDAFTYEQYF
few,NA,TRBV14,TRBJ2-2,TGTGCCAGCAGCCAGCGGCGGGAGAACACCGGGGAGCTGTTTTTT,CASSQRRENTGELFF
NA,NA,TRBV18,TRBJ2-3,TGTGCCAGCTCACCTCTCAGGGGTGATACGCAGTATTTT,CASSPLRGDTQYF
few,NA,TRBV29-1,TRBJ2-3,TGCAGCGTTGAAGATCGGCAGGGACCTAGCACAGATACGCAGTATTTT,CSVEDRQGPSTDTQYF
NA,NA,TRBV11-1,TRBJ1-3,TGTGCCAGCAGCTTAGCGATCGGTTCGGGTCAGGGTAGCTCTGGAAACACCATATATTTT,CASSLAIGSGQGSSGNTIYF
NA,TRBD2,TRBV20-1,TRBJ2-1,TGCAGTGCCCGAGAGACGTTACCGGGACTATCCTACAATGAGCAGTTCTTC,CSARETLPGLSYNEQFF
NA,NA,TRBV6-6,TRBJ1-1,TGTGCCAGCAGGGAGAGAACGTGGGGTGAAGCTTTCTTT,CASRERTWGEAFF
once,NA,TRBV2,TRBJ1-1,TGTGCCAGCAGTGAAGCACGTAAGAACACTGAAGCTTTCTTT,CASSEARKNTEAFF
few,NA,TRBV20-1,TRBJ2-6,TGCAGTGCTAGAGATAGGGAGGCGGGGGCCAACGTCCTGACTTTC,CSARDREAGANVLTF
NA,NA,TRBV12-3/TRBV12-4,TRBJ1-2,TGTGCCAGCACCCAATTGGGGACGGTCTCCTATGGCTACACCTTC,CASTQLGTVSYGYTF
NA,NA,TRBV7-9,TRBJ2-7,TGTGCCAGCAGCCCCGGACAGTCTCGTGAGCAGTACTTC,CASSPGQSREQYF
NA,TRBD1,TRBV20-1,TRBJ1-1,TGCAGTGCGGACAGGGGAGGGGGCACTGAAGCTTTCTTT,CSADRGGGTEAFF
NA,NA,TRBV6-2/TRBV6-3,TRBJ2-3,TGTGCCAGCAGTTACCCCCAGGACTGGGGGAGAGATACGCAGTATTTT,CASSYPQDWGRDTQYF
many,TRBD2,TRBV20-1,TRBJ2-1,TGCAGTGCCAATAGCGGGAGTCTGGACAATGAGCAGTTCTTC,CSANSGSLDNEQFF
NA,NA,TRBV11-2,TRBJ2-3,TGTGCCAGCAGCCGACGGATTGATACGCAGTATTTT,CASSRRIDTQYF
few,NA,TRBV12-3/TRBV12-4,TRBJ2-7,TGTGCCAGCAGTTTAGGCGGGCTCCTTCCCACCTACGAGCAGTACTTC,CASSLGGLLPTYEQYF